This entry lists 20 T cell receptor beta chains sequenced from one sample in a study of blood T cell repertoires in COVID-19. Sequenced by immunoSEQ multiplex PCR; TCRdb stores in-frame clones only, minus some. The repertoire holds some 180,000 clones, 60% to 85% seen once, with about 9% in the top ten. The sample taken for sequencing was peripheral blood. The source is a woman aged 45-65 years with active or convalescent COVID-19.

The chain carries TRBV5-1 and TRBJ2-1, with D tentatively TRBD1 (6 bases). Trimming removed 1 base from V and 8 bases from J, with 13 bases in between. CDR1 is SGHRS and CDR2 is YFSETQ in the germline V gene. The CDR3 covers 14 residues. CDR3 residues: CASSLIPGDHEQFF. DNA of the CDR3: TGCGCCAGCAGCTTGATCCCAGGGGACCATGAGCAGTTCTTC.

The rearrangement links TRBV7-2 to TRBJ2-3, with 16 bases that match TRBD2. The V gene's germline CDR1 is SGHTA and CDR2 FQGNSA. V dropped 3 bases and J dropped 1; count of bases not matched to a gene: 4. CDR3 length: 18 amino acids. CDR3 in amino acids: CASSFPGLAGGRTDTQYF. Here the CDR3 DNA reads TGTGCCAGCAGCTTTCCGGGACTAGCGGGAGGGCGCACAGATACGCAGTATTTT.

This sequence joins TRBV7-9 and TRBJ2-3; 11 bases match TRBD2. The germline gives CDR1 SEHNR, CDR2 FQNEAQ (reference sequence). The CDR3 spans 15 residues. J gave up 6 bases and V 4 bases, and 6 bases lay outside the gene matches. This CDR3 reads CASSYSGRVPDTQYF. CDR3 nucleotide sequence: TGTGCCAGCAGCTATAGCGGGAGGGTCCCCGATACGCAGTATTTT.

This clone was observed a single time. The rearrangement links TRBV4-3 to TRBJ2-7; D may be TRBD2 (5 bases). Germline values: CDR1 LGHNA, CDR2 YSLEER. There are 13 residues in the CDR3. Trimming stripped 4 bases from V and 1 base from J, with 8 bases between. CDR3 nucleotides: TGCGCCAGCAGCCTACGCGGGTCCTACGAGCAGTACTTC. Translating it yields CASSLRGSYEQYF.

V usage is TRBV27 and J usage is TRBJ2-1, with D possibly being TRBD2 (6 bases). The CDR3 has 17 amino acids. The germline V gene encodes CDR1 MNHEY and CDR2 SMNVEV (reference sequence). Trimming cost V 3 bases and J 2 bases, with 17 bases left between them. The CDR3 reads CASSFSTRDFTYNEQFF. The CDR3 nucleotides read TGTGCCAGCAGTTTTTCGACGCGGGATTTCACCTACAATGAGCAGTTCTTC.

This sequence joins TRBV7-9 and TRBJ1-4; a possible D gene is TRBD1 (6 bases). The ends were cut back, 4 bases at V and 6 bases at J, with 15 bases in the middle. From germline, CDR1 is SEHNR and CDR2 FQNEAQ (reference sequence). The CDR3 is made up of 15 amino acids. The CDR3 coding sequence is TGTGCCAGCAGCTCAAACACAGGGTACGATGAAAAACTGTTTTTT. It specifies CASSSNTGYDEKLFF.

The chain employs TRBV28 and TRBJ2-1; the match to TRBD2 covers 11 bases. Germline assignment: CDR1 MDHEN and CDR2 SYDVKM. This CDR3 has 15 residues. V lost 6 bases to trimming and J lost 6 bases; unmatched junction nucleotides: 7. In DNA, the CDR3 is TGTGCCAGCAGCCAAACTAGCGGGGGATCCAATGAGCAGTTCTTC. This gives the protein CASSQTSGGSNEQFF.

Regarding this clone: The identical CDR3 is also encoded by other nucleotide sequences in the sample. This chain joins TRBV3-1 (or the pseudogene TRBV3-2) and TRBJ1-1; the D is unclear. Looked up from germline, CDR1 is LGHDT and CDR2 is YNNKEL (reference sequence). V shed 6 bases and J shed 5 bases, with 7 bases lying between them. The length of the CDR3 is 11 residues. In DNA, the CDR3 is TGTGCCAGCAGGGGAGGGACTGAAGCTTTCTTT. It encodes CASRGGTEAFF.

Points on this clone: Given a much more abundant clone one base away, this may be a read error. The chain uses TRBV28 and TRBJ1-1; 7 bases align to TRBD1. The length of the CDR3 is 14 residues. CDR1 is MDHEN, CDR2 SYDVKM, per germline. V lost 2 bases, J lost 3 bases, and 3 bases stayed unmatched. In DNA, the CDR3 is TGTGCCAGCAGTTTAGGGACAGCCCACACTGAAGCTTTCTTT. Amino acids: CASSLGTAHTEAFF.

The rearrangement uses TRBV4-3 and TRBJ1-5; the D gene is possibly TRBD1 (5 bases). V was clipped by 5 bases and J by 3 bases, with 11 bases between them. CDR1 is LGHNA and CDR2 is YSLEER in the germline V gene. The CDR3 loop spans 14 amino acids. CDR3 amino acids: CASSGTLDNQPQHF. CDR3 nucleotides: TGCGCCAGCAGCGGGACTCTTGACAATCAGCCCCAGCATTTT.

The chain uses TRBV19 and TRBJ2-1, with TRBD1 identical over 8 bases. CDR3 size: 15 residues. From germline, CDR1 is LNHDA and CDR2 SQIVND (reference sequence). The J segment lost 4 bases and the V segment lost 6 bases, leaving 8 bases of the junction unmatched. The CDR3 nucleotides read TGTGCCAGTAGCCGGACAGGGTGGAAGTACAATGAGCAGTTCTTC. Translating gives CASSRTGWKYNEQFF.

This chain links TRBV5-6 with TRBJ2-7; 14 bases are a match to TRBD2. This CDR3 region has 17 residues. V lost 4 bases and J lost 3; bases outside the gene matches: 9. The germline V gene encodes CDR1 SGHDT and CDR2 YYEEEE. CDR3 sequence (DNA): TGTGCCAGCAGCCAGGGGACTAGCGGGAGCATCTACTACGAGCAGTACTTC. Translation: CASSQGTSGSIYYEQYF.

J is TRBJ1-1 and V is TRBV7-8; the D gene is possibly TRBD1 (6 bases). The CDR3 totals 14 residues. Germline CDR1 SGHVS, CDR2 FQNEAQ. V lost 5 bases and J 3 bases, leaving 13 bases between the germline ends. The CDR3 nucleotides read TGTGCCAGCAGCCCAAGGGGGGGGCACACTGAAGCTTTCTTT. Its protein is CASSPRGGHTEAFF.

The chain joins TRBV5-1 to TRBJ1-1; perhaps TRBD1 as D (5 bases). The V gene's germline CDR1 is SGHRS and CDR2 YFSETQ. The CDR3 consists of 14 residues. V lost 0 bases and J lost 4, with 10 bases in between. CDR3 region: CASSLGQRGTEAFF. CDR3 nucleotides: TGCGCCAGCAGCTTGGGACAGCGTGGCACTGAAGCTTTCTTT.

The sample holds one count of this clone. The gene calls are TRBV12-3 or TRBV12-4 and TRBJ2-2; 7 bases fit TRBD1. There are 13 residues in the CDR3. Germline trimming cut 6 bases from V and 5 bases from J; bases unmatched to any gene: 3. Here the CDR3 reads CASSLTGTGELFF. The CDR3 DNA reads TGTGCCAGCAGCTTGACAGGGACCGGGGAGCTGTTTTTT.

This chain links TRBV18 with TRBJ2-3; no reliable D call. This CDR3 is built from 18 residues. The V gene lost 3 bases and the J gene lost 0 bases, with 19 bases spanning the gap. Germline CDR1 KGHSH, CDR2 LQKENI. The DNA for the CDR3 is TGTGCCAGCTCACCCCAGGTTTGGGTCTCCGTAAGCACAGATACGCAGTATTTT. This codes for CASSPQVWVSVSTDTQYF.

V and J are TRBV28 and TRBJ2-2; D perhaps matches TRBD1 (5 bases). The CDR3 runs to 18 residues. V was shortened by 5 bases and J by 0 bases, with 19 bases between the two germline ends. Germline loops: CDR1 MDHEN, CDR2 SYDVKM. CDR3 protein: CASSPSLAKDTNTGELFF. In DNA, the CDR3 is TGTGCCAGCAGTCCCTCCTTGGCGAAGGACACGAACACCGGGGAGCTGTTTTTT.

The J gene is TRBJ2-3, the V gene TRBV2; 8 bases match TRBD2. Germline CDR1 is SNHLY and CDR2 is FYNNEI. Losses at the gene ends were 1 base for V and 5 bases for J; bases not matched to a gene: 5. This CDR3 contains 15 residues. CDR3 sequence: CASSEESLAGDTQYF. CDR3 nucleotide sequence: TGTGCCAGCAGTGAAGAGTCCCTAGCGGGAGATACGCAGTATTTT.

The chain links TRBV6-1 to TRBJ1-5; weak D call: TRBD1 (5 bases). The CDR3 consists of 15 residues. Germline lookup yields CDR1 MNHNS and CDR2 SASEGT. V lost 2 bases, J lost 0 bases, and 8 bases lay in between. The CDR3 spells CASSEQGLSNQPQHF. The CDR3 DNA reads as TGTGCCAGCAGTGAACAGGGACTTAGCAATCAGCCCCAGCATTTT.

The V gene is TRBV30, the J gene TRBJ2-1, with 7 bases fitting TRBD2. Germline CDR1 GTSNPN, CDR2 SVGIG (reference sequence). Trimming took 2 bases from V and 2 from J; bases not matched to a gene: 9. This CDR3 spans 16 amino acids. The DNA for the CDR3 is TGTGCCTGGAGTTTCCCGGGAGGACTGACCTACAATGAGCAGTTCTTC. This sequence encodes CAWSFPGGLTYNEQFF. The entire variable domain, with the rest obtained from reference TRBV30 and TRBJ2-1, is as follows: SQTIHQWPATLVQPVGSPLSLECTVEGTSNPNLYWYRQAAGRGLQLLFYSVGIGQISSEVPQNLSASRPQDRQFILSSKKLLLSDSGFYLCAWSFPGGLTYNEQFFGPGTRLTVL.